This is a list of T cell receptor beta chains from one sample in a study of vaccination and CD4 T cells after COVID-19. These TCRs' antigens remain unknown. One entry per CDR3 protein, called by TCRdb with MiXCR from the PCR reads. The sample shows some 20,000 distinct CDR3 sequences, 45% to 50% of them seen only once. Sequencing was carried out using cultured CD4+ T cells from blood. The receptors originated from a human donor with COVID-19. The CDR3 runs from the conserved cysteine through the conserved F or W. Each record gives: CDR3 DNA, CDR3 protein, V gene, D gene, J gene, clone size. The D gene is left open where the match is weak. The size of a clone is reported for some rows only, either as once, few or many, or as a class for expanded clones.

TGTGCCAGCACGCCAGGTTACGGAGGTTGGAATGAGCAGTTCTTC	CASTPGYGGWNEQFF	TRBV28	NA	TRBJ2-1	NA
TGCGCCAGCAGCCAGGGGAGTAGGTCCGGCGGTTCACCCCTCCACTTT	CASSQGSRSGGSPLHF	TRBV4-1	NA	TRBJ1-6	NA
TGCGCCAGCAGTGAAAGCTACCGGGACAGGGTACTGAACACTGAAGCTTTCTTT	CASSESYRDRVLNTEAFF	TRBV10-1	TRBD1	TRBJ1-1	NA
TGCGCCAGCAACGTGGCAGGGGGTGAAAAACTGTTTTTT	CASNVAGGEKLFF	TRBV5-1	TRBD1	TRBJ1-4	NA
TGTGCCAGCAGAGTCAGGGCAGGAGGAAACACTGAAGCTTTCTTT	CASRVRAGGNTEAFF	TRBV12-3/TRBV12-4	NA	TRBJ1-1	NA
TGTGCCAGCAGCGTAGTATCACGGAACACTGAAGCTTTCTTT	CASSVVSRNTEAFF	TRBV9	NA	TRBJ1-1	few
TGTGCCAGCAGTTTAGAATGGGCACCCCGAGGAAAACTGTTTTTT	CASSLEWAPRGKLFF	TRBV28	NA	TRBJ1-4	NA
TGCGCCAGCAGCTTTGGGGACCGAAGCCCCGAGGCTTTCTTT	CASSFGDRSPEAFF	TRBV5-1	NA	TRBJ1-1	NA
TGTGCCACCGGGACAGCCGCCACAGATACGCAGTATTTT	CATGTAATDTQYF	TRBV24-1	TRBD1	TRBJ2-3	few
TGCAGTGCCCAGAGGGAGGATACGCAGTATTTT	CSAQREDTQYF	TRBV20-1	NA	TRBJ2-3	NA
TGCAGCGTTGAGGCAACTAGCGGGGGGCGAGATACGCAGTATTTT	CSVEATSGGRDTQYF	TRBV29-1	TRBD2	TRBJ2-3	NA
TGTGCCAGCAGTGAGAGCAGGGGTCGGGATACGCAGTATTTT	CASSESRGRDTQYF	TRBV25-1	NA	TRBJ2-3	NA
TGTGCCAGCATCCTCAGTCAAGAGACCCAGTACTTC	CASILSQETQYF	TRBV7-3	NA	TRBJ2-5	NA
TGTGCCACCAGCACAACGACAGGGGGAGGTGAAAAACTGTTTTTT	CATSTTTGGGEKLFF	TRBV15	TRBD1	TRBJ1-4	NA
TGCAGTGCTAGTCGGGATGCAACTAATGAAAAACTGTTTTTT	CSASRDATNEKLFF	TRBV20-1	NA	TRBJ1-4	NA
TGTGCCAGCAGTGAAGCGATGAAAAACTATGGCTACACCTTC	CASSEAMKNYGYTF	TRBV6-1	NA	TRBJ1-2	few
TGTGCCAGCGGACAGGGCTTCGATGGCTACACCTTC	CASGQGFDGYTF	TRBV28	TRBD1	TRBJ1-2	few
TGCGCCAGCAGTCCGGCGGGACAGAGGGATGAAAAACTGTTTTTT	CASSPAGQRDEKLFF	TRBV23-1	TRBD1	TRBJ1-4	NA
TGTGCCAGCAGTCGAGCTTGGGGGGTAACCTACGAGCAGTACTTC	CASSRAWGVTYEQYF	TRBV6-2/TRBV6-3	NA	TRBJ2-7	few
TGCGCCAGCAGTGAAGTAGCCAGGTTGAGCACCGGGGAGCTGTTTTTT	CASSEVARLSTGELFF	TRBV10-1	NA	TRBJ2-2	NA
TGTGCCAGCAGTCCGGGACAGACCAAACAAGAGACCCAGTACTTC	CASSPGQTKQETQYF	TRBV6-1	TRBD1	TRBJ2-5	NA
TGTGCCAGCAAACCCATAGCCTACGAGCAGTACTTC	CASKPIAYEQYF	TRBV6-1	NA	TRBJ2-7	NA
TGTGCCAGCAGCTTATCTGGGGCCAACGTCCTGACTTTC	CASSLSGANVLTF	TRBV11-2	NA	TRBJ2-6	NA
TGTGCCAGCAGCTTAAGGACAGGGGGGTCCCAAGAGACCCAGTACTTC	CASSLRTGGSQETQYF	TRBV5-8	TRBD1	TRBJ2-5	NA
TGTGGGAGCGTCGGGGACAGGGGACTGAACACTGAAGCTTTCTTT	CGSVGDRGLNTEAFF	TRBV12-3/TRBV12-4	TRBD1	TRBJ1-1	few
TGTGCCAGCAGTTTCCGAGGGACAGCGAACACTGAAGCTTTCTTT	CASSFRGTANTEAFF	TRBV11-3	TRBD1	TRBJ1-1	NA
TGTGCCAGCAGTGCCCGGGACTTTGGGACCGAGGGGGAGACCCAGTACTTC	CASSARDFGTEGETQYF	TRBV6-1	NA	TRBJ2-5	few
TGCAGTGCTAGGGCGACAGGTGCCAATCAGCCCCAGCATTTT	CSARATGANQPQHF	TRBV20-1	NA	TRBJ1-5	NA
TGCAGTGCTAGAGGCTTGCCAGGGCTCAATCAGCCCCAGCATTTT	CSARGLPGLNQPQHF	TRBV20-1	NA	TRBJ1-5	few
TGCGCCAGCAGTCAATCGGAAACAGGGCTTAGCAATCAGCCCCAGCATTTT	CASSQSETGLSNQPQHF	TRBV23-1	NA	TRBJ1-5	NA
TGCAGTGCCCGGGACAGGGCCGGTAATTCACCCCTCCACTTT	CSARDRAGNSPLHF	TRBV20-1	TRBD1	TRBJ1-6	NA
TGTGCCAGCAGAACCAGGGACTCCCTGAACACCGGGGAGCTGTTTTTT	CASRTRDSLNTGELFF	TRBV7-9	NA	TRBJ2-2	few
TGTGCCAGCAGCTTAGCCGGGGGGGCCGACACAGATACGCAGTATTTT	CASSLAGGADTDTQYF	TRBV7-9	TRBD2	TRBJ2-3	NA
TGTGCCAGCAGTCGCGAACAGGGGACGGGAGGCTACGAGCAGTACTTC	CASSREQGTGGYEQYF	TRBV27	NA	TRBJ2-7	few
TGTGCCAGCAGCAACTACCGGAGCTCCTACGAGCAGTACTTC	CASSNYRSSYEQYF	TRBV21-1	NA	TRBJ2-7	NA
TGTGCCAGCAGTTCCAACCTGAACACCATATATTTT	CASSSNLNTIYF	TRBV28	NA	TRBJ1-3	once
TGTGCCAGCAGCTCAAGACTAGCGGCGAGCATCCAAGAGACCCAGTACTTC	CASSSRLAASIQETQYF	TRBV27	TRBD2	TRBJ2-5	NA
TGTGCCAGCAGTTATGACACGGCGCGGCACACTGAAGCTTTCTTT	CASSYDTARHTEAFF	TRBV6-5	NA	TRBJ1-1	few
TGTGCCAGCAGCGTAACCCCCGATCACACCACCGGGGAGCTGTTTTTT	CASSVTPDHTTGELFF	TRBV9	NA	TRBJ2-2	NA
TGTGCCAGCAGCTTCCCAGGAAACAATCAGCCCCAGCATTTT	CASSFPGNNQPQHF	TRBV7-2	NA	TRBJ1-5	NA
TGTGCCAGCCTCGTGCGCTCTGGAAACACCATATATTTT	CASLVRSGNTIYF	TRBV5-8	NA	TRBJ1-3	NA
TGTGCCAGCAGTTTAGATCGACCCACCGGGTTGTCGCAGTATTTT	CASSLDRPTGLSQYF	TRBV27	NA	TRBJ2-3	few
TGCAGTGCTCCTTCTGCTTGGCGGTTGAACACTGAAGCTTTCTTT	CSAPSAWRLNTEAFF	TRBV20-1	NA	TRBJ1-1	NA
TGTGCCTGGGGGACAGGGGCCAACCATCAGCCCCAGCATTTT	CAWGTGANHQPQHF	TRBV30	TRBD1	TRBJ1-5	NA
TGCAGCGTTGGTACGAACACCGGGGAGCTGTTTTTT	CSVGTNTGELFF	TRBV29-1	NA	TRBJ2-2	medium-sized
TGTGCCAGCAGCTTATTAGGAGGCGCGAGCTATCGCGGCTACACCTTC	CASSLLGGASYRGYTF	TRBV7-2	NA	TRBJ1-2	few
TGTGCCAGCAGCCCATCTGAAGAGACCCAGTACTTC	CASSPSEETQYF	TRBV6-1	NA	TRBJ2-5	NA
TGTGCCAGCAGCTTAGCCAGGGCCGCCTACGAGCAGTACTTC	CASSLARAAYEQYF	TRBV11-2	NA	TRBJ2-7	NA
TGCGCCAGCAGCCAGGACGGACAGGGGGCGGCAACGAACACCGGGGAGCTGTTTTTT	CASSQDGQGAATNTGELFF	TRBV4-1	TRBD1	TRBJ2-2	NA
TGTGCCAGCAGCTCGCAAATCGACACCTCGGCCCTCCACTTT	CASSSQIDTSALHF	TRBV7-6	NA	TRBJ1-6	NA
TGCGCCAGCAGCCAAGAGGGATTGGCAGATACGCAGTATTTT	CASSQEGLADTQYF	TRBV4-3	NA	TRBJ2-3	few
TGTGCCAGCAGATTCGGACTAGCGGGGTTCTACGAGCAGTACTTC	CASRFGLAGFYEQYF	TRBV7-2	TRBD2	TRBJ2-7	NA
TGCGCCAGCAGCTTGCCGGGACAGGGGGGGGCAGCTTTCTTT	CASSLPGQGGAAFF	TRBV5-1	TRBD1	TRBJ1-1	NA
TGTGCCAGCAGCAGGGGGGGAGACACAGATACGCAGTATTTT	CASSRGGDTDTQYF	TRBV5-5	NA	TRBJ2-3	NA
TGTGCCAGCAGTTACTCGGGGACAGGGGGCGTAGATGGCTACACCTTC	CASSYSGTGGVDGYTF	TRBV6-5	TRBD1	TRBJ1-2	few
TGTGCCAGTAGTTCCGGACAGTATAATTCACCCCTCCACTTT	CASSSGQYNSPLHF	TRBV19	NA	TRBJ1-6	NA
TGTGCCAGCAGGACACAGGGTTTTTATGAAAAACTGTTTTTT	CASRTQGFYEKLFF	TRBV27	NA	TRBJ1-4	NA